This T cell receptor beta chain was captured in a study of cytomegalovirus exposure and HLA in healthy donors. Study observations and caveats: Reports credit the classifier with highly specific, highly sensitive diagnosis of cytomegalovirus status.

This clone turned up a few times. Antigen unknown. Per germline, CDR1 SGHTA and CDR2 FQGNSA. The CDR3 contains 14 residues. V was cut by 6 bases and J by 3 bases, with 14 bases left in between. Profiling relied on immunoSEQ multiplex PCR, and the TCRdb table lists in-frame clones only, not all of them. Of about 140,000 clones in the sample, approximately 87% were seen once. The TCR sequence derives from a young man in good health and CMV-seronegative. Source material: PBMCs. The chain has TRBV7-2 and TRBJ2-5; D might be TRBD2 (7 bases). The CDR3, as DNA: TGTGCCAGCAGACCTAGGGGGAGGGAAGAGACCCAGTACTTC. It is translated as CASRPRGREETQYF.